Below, 23 T cell receptor beta chains from the same sample are listed, as sequenced in a study of blood T cell repertoires in COVID-19. The repertoire was sequenced with immunoSEQ multiplex PCR; TCRdb's copy has only in-frame clones and lacks some. The table has over 250,000 clones, 65% to 90% seen once. Input material: peripheral blood. All receptors come from a human donor in a cohort sampled during active COVID-19.

This chain links TRBV18 with TRBJ2-7; 9 nucleotides align to TRBD2. The CDR3 sequence is 14 residues long. With V trimmed by 2 bases and J by 4 bases, 3 bases remained unmatched. Germline V gene sequence: CDR1 KGHSH, CDR2 LQKENI. The CDR3 spells CASSPSSGTYEQYF. The DNA for the CDR3 is TGTGCCAGCTCACCATCTAGCGGGACGTACGAGCAGTACTTC.

The CDR3 here is CAIRQGGLSGTEAFF. CDR3 nucleotide sequence: TGTGCCATCAGACAAGGTGGGCTCAGCGGCACTGAAGCTTTCTTT. J is TRBJ1-1 and V is TRBV10-3; no definite D call. The ends were cut back, 6 bases at V and 4 bases at J, with 18 bases in the middle. Germline V gives CDR1 ENHRY, CDR2 SYGVKD. The CDR3 length is 15 residues.

This chain connects TRBV12-1 to TRBJ2-3; TRBD2, as called in the table, went unchecked against the DNA. TRBV12-1 is a pseudogene. There are 14 residues in the CDR3. For the CDR3, the DNA is TGTGCCAGCAGCTTTCGTGGGAGCGGAGATACGCAGTATTTT. Its protein is CASSFRGSGDTQYF.

This chain connects TRBV4-1 to TRBJ1-4, with 7 bases aligning to TRBD1. Germline CDR1 and CDR2: MGHRA and YSYEKL. V dropped 1 base and J dropped 8; count of bases not matched to a gene: 13. The CDR3 is 17 residues long. CDR3 sequence (DNA): TGCGCCAGCAGCCAAGGAAGGGGCAGGGGGAGTGGAGAAAAACTGTTTTTT. Protein product: CASSQGRGRGSGEKLFF.

The J gene is TRBJ2-2, the V gene TRBV7-2; 11 nucleotides line up with TRBD2. The length of the CDR3 is 15 residues. The V gene end was trimmed by 4 bases and the J gene end by 6 bases; junction bases not matched to a gene: 4. Per the germline V gene, CDR1 is SGHTA and CDR2 is FQGNSA. CDR3 loop: CASSSTSGSAGELFF. In nucleotides, the CDR3 is TGTGCCAGCAGCTCTACTAGCGGGAGTGCCGGGGAGCTGTTTTTT.

V is TRBV7-9 and J is TRBJ1-1; D remains ambiguous. V shed 2 bases and J shed 1 base, with 8 bases lying between them. The CDR3 has 14 residues. Germline-derived CDR1 and CDR2 are SEHNR and FQNEAQ (reference sequence). The CDR3 spells CASSLRQENTEAFF. The CDR3 region has the DNA TGTGCCAGCAGCTTAAGGCAGGAGAACACTGAAGCTTTCTTT.

This chain uses TRBV10-3 with TRBJ1-1; TRBD1 is a possible D gene (6 bases). CDR1 ENHRY and CDR2 SYGVKD come from the germline V gene. This CDR3 comprises 12 residues. The V and J ends lost 10 bases and 2 bases respectively, with 11 bases between them. The CDR3 loop is CATGGQNTEAFF. In DNA, the CDR3 is TGTGCCACCGGGGGGCAAAACACTGAAGCTTTCTTT.

The gene calls are TRBV28 and TRBJ1-6; TRBD1 matches 10 bases. The V and J ends lost 6 bases and 14 bases, in that order; junction bases with no gene match: 19. Germline CDR1 and CDR2: MDHEN and SYDVKM. The CDR3 sequence is 17 residues long. CDR3 sequence reads: CASRRTGGKLGGLALHF. The CDR3 DNA sequence: TGTGCCAGCAGGCGGACAGGGGGAAAACTAGGCGGGCTGGCCCTCCACTTT.

The rearrangement uses TRBV5-1 and TRBJ2-1, with 7 nucleotides matching TRBD1. With V trimmed by 4 bases and J by 6 bases, 4 bases remained unmatched. The CDR3 runs 13 residues. Germline V CDR1 and CDR2: SGHRS, YFSETQ. CDR3 in DNA: TGCGCCAGCAGCCCTGGGACAGCCAATGAGCAGTTCTTC. This encodes CASSPGTANEQFF.

This CDR3 reads CASSQGGQSQPQHF. CDR3 in DNA: TGCGCCAGCAGCCAAGGGGGACAGTCTCAGCCCCAGCATTTT. The chain employs TRBV4-1 and TRBJ1-5, with 7 bases that match TRBD1. V shed 1 base, J shed 6 bases, and the junction held 3 bases outside the gene matches. CDR1 and CDR2 from the germline V gene are MGHRA and YSYEKL. This CDR3 comprises 14 residues.

The rearrangement links TRBV28 to TRBJ1-4, with D unclear. This CDR3 spans 13 amino acids. Germline V gene sequence: CDR1 MDHEN, CDR2 SYDVKM. V was pared by 6 bases and J by 5 bases, with 10 bases between. The CDR3, as DNA: TGTGCCAGCAGGCGAACCTTGAATGAAAAACTGTTTTTT. Residues: CASRRTLNEKLFF. The full variable domain, rest sourced from reference TRBV28 and TRBJ1-4, is DVKVTQSSRYLVKRTGEKVFLECVQDMDHENMFWYRQDPGLGLRLIYFSYDVKMKEKGDIPEGYSVSREKKERFSLILESASTNQTSMYLCASRRTLNEKLFFGSGTQLSVL.

The chain uses TRBV9 and TRBJ2-3; D is unclear. This CDR3 has 12 residues. V gave up 1 base and J gave up 6 bases, with 6 bases separating them. Germline loops: CDR1 SGDLS, CDR2 YYNGEE. The DNA of the CDR3 is TGTGCCAGCAGCGTATCCGGGGATACGCAGTATTTT. Translated: CASSVSGDTQYF. Variable domain in full (rest from reference TRBV9 and TRBJ2-3): DSGVTQTPKHLITATGQRVTLRCSPRSGDLSVYWYQQSLDQGLQFLIQYYNGEERAKGNILERFSAQQFPDLHSELNLSSLELGDSALYFCASSVSGDTQYFGPGTRLTVL.

This chain connects TRBV19 to TRBJ2-1, with D tentatively TRBD2 (5 bases). The germline CDR1 and CDR2 sequences are LNHDA and SQIVND (reference sequence). This CDR3 region has 14 residues. Trimming shortened V by 8 bases and J by 3 bases, and 14 bases separated the two germline ends. CDR3 region: CASRYRGNYNEQFF. CDR3 bases: TGTGCCAGTCGATACCGGGGAAACTACAATGAGCAGTTCTTC.

This clone was counted once. CDR3 coding DNA: TGTGCCAGCAGCCAAGACCTAGCGCCTTACAATGAGCAGTTCTTC. It codes for CASSQDLAPYNEQFF. V is TRBV3-1 (or the pseudogene TRBV3-2) and J is TRBJ2-1; a possible D gene is TRBD2 (6 bases). Germline V CDR1 and CDR2: LGHDT, YNNKEL (reference sequence). This CDR3 is 15 amino acids long. V was shortened by 0 bases and J by 4 bases, with 10 bases between the two germline ends.

The chain recombines TRBV2 with TRBJ2-3; no reliable D call. Per germline, CDR1 SNHLY and CDR2 FYNNEI. The ends were cut back, 5 bases at V and 1 base at J, with 7 bases in the middle. CDR3 size: 13 residues. In DNA form, the CDR3 reads TGTGCCAGCAGTTTCGAGCGCACAGATACGCAGTATTTT. Amino acid sequence: CASSFERTDTQYF. The whole variable domain, filled in from reference TRBV2 and TRBJ2-3, reads EPEVTQTPSHQVTQMGQEVILRCVPISNHLYFYWYRQILGQKVEFLVSFYNNEISEKSEIFDDQFSVERPDGSNFTLKIRSTKLEDSAMYFCASSFERTDTQYFGPGTRLTVL.

This clone was seen only a few times. The rearrangement joins TRBV4-2 to TRBJ1-2, with D perhaps matching TRBD1 (5 bases). The CDR3 runs to 12 residues. V was cut by 1 base and J by 6 bases, with 6 bases left in between. Per the germline V gene, CDR1 is LGHNA and CDR2 is YNFKEQ. CDR3: CASSQVQDGYTF. CDR3 sequence (DNA): TGTGCCAGCAGCCAAGTACAGGATGGCTACACCTTC.

The rearrangement links TRBV4-2 to TRBJ2-1; D gene uncertain. This CDR3 spans 15 amino acids. With 0 bases removed from V and 9 bases from J, the gap between germline ends came to 15 bases. Germline loops: CDR1 LGHNA, CDR2 YNFKEQ. The CDR3 sequence is CASSQEGPGFGEQFF. In DNA, the CDR3 is TGTGCCAGCAGCCAAGAGGGCCCCGGCTTTGGTGAGCAGTTCTTC.

The chain has TRBV2 and TRBJ2-5, with 8 bases matching TRBD2. Germline V lookup: CDR1 SNHLY, CDR2 FYNNEI. The CDR3 covers 15 residues. Germline trimming cut 1 base from V and 1 base from J; bases unmatched to any gene: 2. CDR3 coding DNA: TGTGCCAGCAGTGAAGAGGGGACTAGCCAAGAGACCCAGTACTTC. Its protein is CASSEEGTSQETQYF.

This rearrangement joins TRBV27 to TRBJ2-7; D unresolved. V lost 3 bases to trimming and J lost 0 bases, with 12 bases between them. The CDR3 totals 15 residues. The germline V gene encodes CDR1 MNHEY and CDR2 SMNVEV (reference sequence). The CDR3, as DNA: TGTGCCAGCAGTTTGGTTCGACTCCCCTCCTACGAGCAGTACTTC. This encodes CASSLVRLPSYEQYF.

The V call is TRBV7-9, the J call TRBJ2-6, with D possibly TRBD2 on 5 matching bases. The CDR3 runs 18 residues. The germline V and J ends were trimmed by 3 bases and 0 bases, with 15 bases remaining between them. The germline gives CDR1 SEHNR, CDR2 FQNEAQ (reference sequence). The DNA for the CDR3 is TGTGCCAGCAGCTTCGGGAAGAAGCTCCTCTCTGGGGCCAACGTCCTGACTTTC. Translated, it gives CASSFGKKLLSGANVLTF.

V and J are TRBV7-9 and TRBJ2-1; D is unresolved. Germline V gene sequence: CDR1 SEHNR, CDR2 FQNEAQ (reference sequence). There are 12 residues in the CDR3. The V end was cut by 3 bases, the J end by 6 bases, with 6 bases between. DNA of the CDR3: TGTGCCAGCAGCTTTTCTAGCAATGAGCAGTTCTTC. Translating it yields CASSFSSNEQFF.

This chain links TRBV19 with TRBJ2-2; a possible D gene is TRBD1 (7 bases). Germline V gives CDR1 LNHDA, CDR2 SQIVND (reference sequence). The CDR3 is 13 residues long. The ends were cut back, 6 bases at V and 4 bases at J, with 9 bases in the middle. CDR3 residues: CASRQGGTGELFF. In nucleotides, the CDR3 is TGTGCCAGTAGGCAGGGGGGCACCGGGGAGCTGTTTTTT. The whole variable domain, remainder taken from reference TRBV19 and TRBJ2-2, is DGGITQSPKYLFRKEGQNVTLSCEQNLNHDAMYWYRQDPGQGLRLIYYSQIVNDFQKGDIAEGYSVSREKKESFPLTVTSAQKNPTAFYLCASRQGGTGELFFGEGSRLTVL.

This chain connects TRBV24-1 to TRBJ2-3; 7 bases are shared with TRBD1. Germline-derived CDR1 and CDR2 are KGHDR and SFDVKD. CDR3 size: 17 residues. Germline trimming cut 3 bases from V and 0 bases from J; bases unmatched to any gene: 8. The CDR3 region has the DNA TGTGCCACCAGTGATGACCCGGGACAGCTGAGCACAGATACGCAGTATTTT. It is translated as CATSDDPGQLSTDTQYF.